Listed below are T cell receptor beta chains from one sample, sequenced in a study of T-cell memory formation after mild COVID-19. Each CDR3 protein is one row after TCRdb ran MiXCR on the 5' RACE reads. The sample records some 250,000 distinct CDR3 sequences, roughly 17% being singletons. The sequencing input was PBMCs or a T cell subset sorted from them (not recorded which). These receptors came from a man between 18 and 35 years old who had mild COVID-19 (a few samples of this study predate the infection). Cell type and time point are not known. Each CDR3 is given with its conserved first and last residue. A D gene is named only where the DNA matches it firmly. Clone size is not always given. Where it is, it says once, few, many or a class for expanded clones.

>NA|TRBJ1-2|NA|TRBV7-9
CASSHPRGRHGYTF
TGTGCCAGCAGCCACCCCCGGGGCCGGCATGGCTACACCTTC
>NA|TRBJ2-3|TRBD2|TRBV2
CASSGTSGATDTQYF
TGTGCCAGCAGCGGGACTAGCGGGGCCACAGATACGCAGTATTTT
>few|TRBJ2-2|TRBD1|TRBV4-3
CASRSRTGAGELFF
TGCGCCAGCCGTTCCAGGACAGGGGCCGGAGAGCTGTTTTTT
>NA|TRBJ2-5|NA|TRBV10-3
CAISPLPGETQYF
TGTGCCATCAGCCCTCTCCCTGGGGAGACCCAGTACTTC
>NA|TRBJ2-2|NA|TRBV27
CASSRLGGTGELFF
TGTGCCAGCAGCAGGTTAGGAGGCACCGGGGAGCTGTTTTTT
>NA|TRBJ1-6|NA|TRBV4-3
CASSGKRGQRNSPLHF
TGCGCCAGCAGCGGTAAACGGGGGCAGCGGAATTCACCCCTCCACTTT
>few|TRBJ2-5|TRBD2|TRBV7-2
CASSSRLAGAFEETQYF
TGTGCCAGCAGTTCCAGACTAGCGGGGGCCTTCGAAGAGACCCAGTACTTC
>few|TRBJ2-2|NA|TRBV5-1
CASSLFGANTGELFF
TGCGCCAGCAGCTTGTTCGGTGCGAACACCGGGGAGCTGTTTTTT
>once|TRBJ2-5|TRBD1|TRBV11-3
CASSSGTGGREETQYF
TGTGCCAGCAGCTCCGGGACAGGGGGCAGGGAAGAGACCCAGTACTTC
>NA|TRBJ2-6|NA|TRBV7-9
CASSPVGRAWANVLTF
TGTGCCAGCAGCCCCGTCGGCAGGGCCTGGGCCAACGTCCTGACTTTC
>NA|TRBJ2-3|TRBD2|TRBV7-6
CASSKGLAGGSSDTQYF
TGTGCCAGCAGCAAGGGACTAGCGGGGGGAAGCTCAGATACGCAGTATTTT
>NA|TRBJ2-1|NA|TRBV4-3
CASSQMILHEQFF
TGCGCCAGCAGCCAAATGATTCTCCATGAGCAGTTCTTC
>many|TRBJ2-7|NA|TRBV10-3
CAISEEANPGEQYF
TGTGCCATCAGTGAGGAGGCCAATCCAGGCGAGCAGTACTTC
>few|TRBJ2-3|TRBD2|TRBV2
CAGELAVFTDTQYF
TGTGCCGGAGAACTAGCGGTATTCACAGATACGCAGTATTTT
>many|TRBJ1-3|NA|TRBV5-1
CASSPYSSGNTIYF
TGCGCCAGCAGCCCGTATTCGTCTGGAAACACCATATATTTT
>few|TRBJ2-3|NA|TRBV7-2
CASTSSVFDTQYF
TGTGCCAGCACTTCGTCGGTCTTTGACACGCAGTATTTT
>few|TRBJ2-2|NA|TRBV12-3/TRBV12-4
CASSQTGNTGELFF
TGTGCCAGCAGTCAAACAGGGAACACCGGGGAGCTGTTTTTT
>NA|TRBJ2-2|NA|TRBV20-1
CSARDGHITGELFF
TGCAGTGCTAGAGATGGCCATATCACCGGGGAGCTGTTTTTT
>NA|TRBJ2-7|TRBD2|TRBV6-5
CASSRIPGTTARSYEQYF
TGTGCCAGCAGTCGGATTCCCGGGACTACAGCTCGCTCCTACGAGCAGTACTTC
>few|TRBJ2-7|NA|TRBV7-9
CASSPGLPYEQYF
TGTGCCAGCAGCCCCGGGCTGCCCTACGAGCAGTACTTC
>NA|TRBJ2-7|NA|TRBV6-6
CASSYSYSYEQYF
TGTGCCAGCAGCTACAGCTACTCCTACGAGCAGTACTTC
>NA|TRBJ2-3|NA|TRBV7-2
CASSQRVSWVTDTQYF
TGTGCCAGCAGCCAGCGGGTCTCGTGGGTTACAGATACGCAGTATTTT
>NA|TRBJ1-2|NA|TRBV15
CATTRLGSGYTF
TGTGCCACCACCCGTCTGGGATCTGGCTACACCTTC
>NA|TRBJ1-1|NA|TRBV4-2
CASSPRETPDSEAFF
TGTGCCAGCAGCCCCCGCGAGACACCGGATTCTGAAGCTTTCTTT
>few|TRBJ2-3|NA|TRBV4-3
CASSQRTVTDTQYF
TGCGCCAGCAGCCAAAGGACAGTCACAGATACGCAGTATTTT
>few|TRBJ2-3|NA|TRBV24-1
CATSDPGKGSDTQYF
TGTGCCACCAGTGATCCCGGGAAGGGTTCAGATACGCAGTATTTT
>NA|TRBJ2-3|NA|TRBV29-1
CSARTLWSTDTQYF
TGCAGCGCACGGACACTTTGGAGCACAGATACGCAGTATTTT
>few|TRBJ2-1|TRBD1|TRBV12-3/TRBV12-4
CASSPGQTHYNEQFF
TGTGCCAGCAGCCCGGGACAGACCCACTACAATGAGCAGTTCTTC
>once|TRBJ2-3|NA|TRBV6-2/TRBV6-3
CASSYVGLADTQYF
TGTGCCAGCAGTTACGTGGGATTAGCAGATACGCAGTATTTT
>few|TRBJ2-3|TRBD1|TRBV29-1
CSGQPGQGPDTQYF
TGCAGCGGACAGCCGGGACAGGGCCCAGATACGCAGTATTTT
>NA|TRBJ2-5|NA|TRBV10-3
CAISESRGRGDETQYF
TGTGCCATCAGTGAGTCCCGTGGCAGGGGGGACGAGACCCAGTACTTC
>NA|TRBJ2-3|TRBD2|TRBV28
CASSFGLAVGDTQYF
TGTGCCAGCAGTTTTGGACTAGCGGTTGGAGATACGCAGTATTTT
>NA|TRBJ2-1|TRBD2|TRBV29-1
CSDTPGTSGGSEQFF
TGCAGCGACACCCCGGGGACTAGCGGGGGCAGCGAGCAGTTCTTC
>NA|TRBJ1-1|TRBD1|TRBV3-1
CASSLGLQGSHTEAFF
TGTGCCAGCAGCCTCGGCCTACAGGGGTCTCACACTGAAGCTTTCTTT
>NA|TRBJ1-4|NA|TRBV9
CASSVEGGDEKLFF
TGTGCCAGCAGCGTAGAAGGCGGGGATGAAAAACTGTTTTTT
>NA|TRBJ1-6|TRBD1|TRBV27
CASWKGANNSPLHF
TGTGCCAGTTGGAAGGGGGCAAATAATTCACCCCTCCACTTT
>NA|TRBJ2-1|NA|TRBV11-2
CASSARLGPNEQFF
TGTGCCAGCAGCGCGCGCTTAGGGCCCAATGAGCAGTTCTTC
>few|TRBJ2-7|NA|TRBV4-1
CASSQEGGPSSYEQYF
TGCGCCAGCAGCCAAGAAGGAGGGCCCAGCTCCTACGAGCAGTACTTC
>few|TRBJ1-4|NA|TRBV6-5
CASSYSQGYEKLFF
TGTGCCAGCAGTTACTCCCAGGGATATGAAAAACTGTTTTTT
>few|TRBJ1-2|TRBD1|TRBV28
CASSFLDRGYGYTF
TGTGCCAGCAGTTTTTTGGACAGGGGCTATGGCTACACCTTC
>few|TRBJ2-7|TRBD1|TRBV6-5
CASSYRDRGSYEQYF
TGTGCCAGCAGTTACAGGGACAGGGGCTCTTACGAGCAGTACTTC
>few|TRBJ2-7|TRBD1|TRBV6-6
CATVRDSGTSYEQYF
TGTGCCACCGTCCGGGACAGCGGCACATCCTACGAGCAGTACTTC
>few|TRBJ2-7|NA|TRBV6-6
CASRQQTDTYPYEQYF
TGTGCCAGCAGACAACAGACAGACACCTATCCCTACGAGCAGTACTTC
>NA|TRBJ1-2|NA|TRBV5-1
CASSATVSNYGYTF
TGCGCCAGCAGTGCAACAGTGTCTAACTATGGCTACACCTTC
>NA|TRBJ2-2|TRBD2|TRBV5-1
CASSFLASGNTGELFF
TGCGCCAGCAGCTTCTTAGCTAGCGGAAACACCGGGGAGCTGTTTTTT
>NA|TRBJ1-5|TRBD1|TRBV18
CASSTDRGSQPQHF
TGTGCCAGCTCAACTGACAGGGGCAGTCAGCCCCAGCATTTT
>NA|TRBJ2-2|TRBD2|TRBV4-1
CASSQDRERGAYTGELFF
TGCGCCAGCAGCCAAGATCGGGAGCGGGGGGCTTACACCGGGGAGCTGTTTTTT